The 18 T cell receptor beta chains below were found in one sample sequenced in a study of blood T cell repertoires in COVID-19. The data were produced by immunoSEQ multiplex PCR, yet TCRdb's version contains in-frame clones alone and is incomplete. The sample has 200,000 or so clones; around three quarters are singletons. Sequenced material: peripheral blood. The source of these receptors is a woman aged 70-85 years with acute or convalescent COVID-19.

This chain uses TRBV10-3 with TRBJ2-5, with TRBD2 matching over 10 bases. V lost 3 bases and J lost 4; bases outside the gene matches: 8. CDR1 is ENHRY and CDR2 is SYGVKD in the germline V gene. The CDR3 is made up of 16 amino acids. The CDR3 DNA reads TGTGCCATCAGTGATGGGGGAGCGGGAGGGTTAGAGACCCAGTACTTC. As protein: CAISDGGAGGLETQYF.

CDR3 sequence: CASTPGHYNEQFF. In DNA form, the CDR3 reads TGTGCCAGCACCCCGGGACACTACAATGAGCAGTTCTTC. This sequence joins TRBV9 and TRBJ2-1; a weak D match, TRBD1 (6 bases). Germline CDR1 and CDR2: SGDLS and YYNGEE. This CDR3 comprises 13 residues. V dropped 6 bases and J dropped 3 bases, with 10 bases sitting between them.

This clone was seen only once. The rearrangement links TRBV11-3 to TRBJ2-3; no clear D. The CDR3 sequence is 15 residues long. The V gene's germline CDR1 is SGHNT and CDR2 YENEEA. The germline V and J ends were trimmed by 2 bases and 2 bases, with 11 bases remaining between them. The CDR3 nucleotides read TGTGCCAGCAGCTTACGCGGTTTTCCCACAGATACGCAGTATTTT. Translating gives CASSLRGFPTDTQYF.

The chain joins TRBV5-4 to TRBJ2-6; 7 bases are shared with TRBD1. CDR1 is SGHNT and CDR2 is YYREEE in the germline V gene (reference sequence). CDR3 length: 17 amino acids. Trimming cost V 8 bases and J 3 bases; bases outside gene matches: 14. The CDR3 nucleotides are TGTGCCAGTTCAACCGGGACAGTATCGCTTGGGGCCAACGTCCTGACTTTC. Translated: CASSTGTVSLGANVLTF.

The table lists this clone with a count of one. The DNA for the CDR3 is TGTGCCAGCAGCCCGGGACAGGGGGCAAGCAATCAGCCCCAGCATTTT. It translates to CASSPGQGASNQPQHF. The chain employs TRBV9 and TRBJ1-5; the match to TRBD1 covers 12 bases. CDR3 length: 16 amino acids. The V and J ends lost 4 bases and 1 base, in that order; junction bases with no gene match: 3. Germline V lookup: CDR1 SGDLS, CDR2 YYNGEE.

This sequence joins TRBV30 and TRBJ1-4, with D hard to call. Germline V CDR1 and CDR2: GTSNPN, SVGIG (reference sequence). The CDR3 covers 12 residues. The V end was cut by 1 base, the J end by 7 bases, with 7 bases between. CDR3 sequence: CAWSAVGEKLFF. CDR3 sequence (DNA): TGTGCCTGGAGTGCAGTTGGTGAAAAACTGTTTTTT.

The chain is built from TRBV7-3 and TRBJ1-1, with D possibly TRBD1 on 5 matching bases. The CDR3 covers 14 residues. The germline CDR1 and CDR2 sequences are SGHTA and FQGTGA. Trimming shortened V by 4 bases and J by 8 bases, and 17 bases separated the two germline ends. CDR3 sequence: CASSSGPTAVEAFF. CDR3 coding DNA: TGTGCCAGCAGCTCCGGACCGACAGCCGTCGAAGCTTTCTTT.

The gene calls are TRBV5-5 and TRBJ1-2, with 7 positions matching TRBD1. The germline V gene has CDR1 SGHKS and CDR2 YYEKEE (reference sequence). CDR3 length: 14 residues. J was trimmed by 3 bases and V by 5 bases; bases with no gene match: 7. The DNA for the CDR3 is TGTGCCAGCAGATATACCGGGACAGACTATGGCTACACCTTC. Protein product: CASRYTGTDYGYTF.

This clone appeared once. The chain is built from TRBV7-9 and TRBJ2-3, with TRBD2 as a possible D gene (6 bases). V lost 5 bases and J lost 6, with 9 bases in between. The germline gives CDR1 SEHNR, CDR2 FQNEAQ (reference sequence). The CDR3 is 12 amino acids. CDR3 nucleotide sequence: TGTGCCAGCAGCCCCCGGGGGGATACGCAGTATTTT. Translated: CASSPRGDTQYF.

V gene TRBV12-3 or TRBV12-4 combines with J gene TRBJ2-5, with D hard to call. V gave up 5 bases and J gave up 5 bases, with 9 bases separating them. The CDR3 totals 12 residues. This CDR3 is CASSPRPETQYF. Written as DNA, the CDR3 is TGTGCCAGCAGTCCGCGTCCTGAGACCCAGTACTTC.

This clone was observed a few times. The chain carries TRBV2 and TRBJ2-7; possible D gene TRBD1, 6 bases. The CDR3 covers 15 residues. CDR1 and CDR2 from the germline V gene are SNHLY and FYNNEI. V shed 6 bases and J shed 2 bases, with 17 bases lying between them. The CDR3 spells CASSDRQAGTYEQYF. For the CDR3, the DNA is TGTGCCAGCAGCGACCGACAGGCGGGTACCTACGAGCAGTACTTC. The full variable domain, rest sourced from reference TRBV2 and TRBJ2-7, is EPEVTQTPSHQVTQMGQEVILRCVPISNHLYFYWYRQILGQKVEFLVSFYNNEISEKSEIFDDQFSVERPDGSNFTLKIRSTKLEDSAMYFCASSDRQAGTYEQYFGPGTRLTVT.

V gene TRBV7-2 combines with J gene TRBJ2-6; possible D gene TRBD1, 5 bases. The germline V gene has CDR1 SGHTA and CDR2 FQGNSA. The V end was cut by 1 base, the J end by 1 base, with 5 bases between. The CDR3 has 15 amino acids. CDR3 in DNA: TGTGCCAGCAGCTTAGACAGGTCTGGGGCCAACGTCCTGACTTTC. It specifies CASSLDRSGANVLTF.

This clone was detected only once. The V gene is TRBV3-1 (or the pseudogene TRBV3-2), the J gene TRBJ2-2, with 10 bases identical to TRBD2. The length of the CDR3 is 16 residues. Per germline, CDR1 LGHDT and CDR2 YNNKEL (reference sequence). Trimming took 4 bases from V and 8 from J; bases not matched to a gene: 10. The CDR3 reads CASSRVQAGGPGELFF. The CDR3 DNA reads TGTGCCAGCAGCCGGGTTCAAGCGGGAGGGCCTGGGGAGCTGTTTTTT.

J is TRBJ1-6 and V is TRBV5-6; the match to TRBD1 covers 9 bases. Germline values: CDR1 SGHDT, CDR2 YYEEEE. The J segment lost 7 bases and the V segment lost 1 base, leaving 3 bases of the junction unmatched. This CDR3 region has 15 residues. The CDR3 here is CASSLYGQGNSPLHF. The CDR3 nucleotides read TGTGCCAGCAGCTTGTACGGACAGGGGAATTCACCCCTCCACTTT.

The CDR3, as DNA: TGTGCCAGCAGTTTGGGGAGCGGCAGCTCCTACAATGAGCAGTTCTTC. It translates to CASSLGSGSSYNEQFF. The chain employs TRBV28 and TRBJ2-1, with a weak D call TRBD2 (5 bases). Deletions cut 3 bases from V and 0 bases from J, with 12 bases between. CDR1 MDHEN and CDR2 SYDVKM come from the germline V gene. The CDR3 is 16 residues long.

This chain joins TRBV19 and TRBJ1-1; no clear D gene. Germline V lookup: CDR1 LNHDA, CDR2 SQIVND (reference sequence). The CDR3 is 16 residues long. V shed 5 bases and J shed 2 bases, with 18 bases lying between them. CDR3: CASSPILRAGNTEAFF. The CDR3, as DNA: TGTGCCAGTAGTCCAATACTAAGGGCGGGTAACACTGAAGCTTTCTTT.

The chain carries TRBV18 and TRBJ1-2; TRBD1 agrees at 9 bases. The germline gives CDR1 KGHSH, CDR2 LQKENI. CDR3 length: 13 residues. V shed 8 bases, J shed 4 bases, and the junction held 5 bases outside the gene matches. In DNA form, the CDR3 reads TGTGCCAGCCGACAGGGGGACGGCTATGGCTACACCTTC. Residues: CASRQGDGYGYTF.

This chain's CDR3 is CAWSDSSEQYF. As DNA, the CDR3 is TGTGCCTGGAGTGATAGTTCCGAGCAGTACTTC. The chain is built from TRBV30 and TRBJ2-7; D remains ambiguous. The CDR3 runs to 11 residues. Trimming took 1 base from V and 6 from J, leaving 7 bases between them. The germline V gene has CDR1 GTSNPN and CDR2 SVGIG (reference sequence).